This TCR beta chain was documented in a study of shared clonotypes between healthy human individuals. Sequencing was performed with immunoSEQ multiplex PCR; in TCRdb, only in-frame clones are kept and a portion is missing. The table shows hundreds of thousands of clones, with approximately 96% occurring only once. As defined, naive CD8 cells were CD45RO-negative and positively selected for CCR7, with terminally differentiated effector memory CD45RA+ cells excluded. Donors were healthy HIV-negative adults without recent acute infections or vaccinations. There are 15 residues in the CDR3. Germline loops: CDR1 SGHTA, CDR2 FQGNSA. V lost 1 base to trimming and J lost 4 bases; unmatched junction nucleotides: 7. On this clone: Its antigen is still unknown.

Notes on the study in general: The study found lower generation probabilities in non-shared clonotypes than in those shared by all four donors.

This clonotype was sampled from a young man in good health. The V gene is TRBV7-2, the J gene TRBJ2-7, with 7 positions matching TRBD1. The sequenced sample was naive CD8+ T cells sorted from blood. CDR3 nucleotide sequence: TGTGCCAGCAGCTTAGTGGGACAGCCGAATTACGAGCAGTACTTC. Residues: CASSLVGQPNYEQYF.